This note documents a single TCR beta chain sequence. From germline, CDR1 is SGHRS and CDR2 YFSETQ. V trimming: 3 bases; J trimming: 1 base; junction bases outside the gene matches: 1. CDR3 length equals 14 residues. This entry belongs to a study of circulating and synovial CD4+ cells in juvenile arthritis. TCRdb's copy holds only in-frame clones and misses some; the assay was immunoSEQ multiplex PCR. Of 36,000 or so clones in the sample, around 95% were seen once. The origin of this receptor is a human donor with juvenile idiopathic arthritis. The specimen was CD4+ T cells from blood. V is TRBV5-1 and J is TRBJ2-7, with 10 nucleotides matching TRBD1. The CDR3 loop is CASSWTGGSYEQYF. The DNA of the CDR3 is TGCGCCAGCAGCTGGACAGGGGGTTCCTACGAGCAGTACTTC.